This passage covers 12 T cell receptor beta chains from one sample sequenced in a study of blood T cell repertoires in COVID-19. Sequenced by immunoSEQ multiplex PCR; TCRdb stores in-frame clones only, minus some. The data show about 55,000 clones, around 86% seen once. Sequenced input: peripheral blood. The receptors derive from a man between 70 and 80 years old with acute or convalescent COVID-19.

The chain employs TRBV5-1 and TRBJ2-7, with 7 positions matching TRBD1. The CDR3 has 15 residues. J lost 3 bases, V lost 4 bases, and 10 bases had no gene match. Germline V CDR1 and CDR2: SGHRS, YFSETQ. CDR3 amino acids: CASSKTGTAIYEQYF. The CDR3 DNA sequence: TGCGCCAGCAGCAAGACCGGGACAGCGATCTACGAGCAGTACTTC.

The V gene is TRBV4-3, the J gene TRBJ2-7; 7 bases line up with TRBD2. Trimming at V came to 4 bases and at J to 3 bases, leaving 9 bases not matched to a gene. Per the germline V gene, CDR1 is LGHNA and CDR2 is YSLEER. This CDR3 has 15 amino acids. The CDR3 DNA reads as TGCGCCAGCAGCCCTAGGTCAGCGGGAAGCTACGAGCAGTACTTC. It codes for CASSPRSAGSYEQYF.

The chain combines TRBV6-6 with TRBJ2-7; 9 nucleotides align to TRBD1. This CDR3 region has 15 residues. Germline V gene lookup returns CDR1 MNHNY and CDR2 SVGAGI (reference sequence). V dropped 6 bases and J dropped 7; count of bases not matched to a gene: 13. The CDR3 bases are TGTGCCAGCAGGGGACTCGGGACAGGGTCCGGTGAGCAGTACTTC. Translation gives CASRGLGTGSGEQYF.

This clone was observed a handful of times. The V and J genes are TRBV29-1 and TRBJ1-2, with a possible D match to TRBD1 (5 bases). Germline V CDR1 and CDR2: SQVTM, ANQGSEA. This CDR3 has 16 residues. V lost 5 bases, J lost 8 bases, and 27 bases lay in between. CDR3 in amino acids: CSVLFWEVEGHDGYTF. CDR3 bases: TGCAGCGTTCTCTTTTGGGAGGTTGAGGGGCACGACGGCTACACCTTC.

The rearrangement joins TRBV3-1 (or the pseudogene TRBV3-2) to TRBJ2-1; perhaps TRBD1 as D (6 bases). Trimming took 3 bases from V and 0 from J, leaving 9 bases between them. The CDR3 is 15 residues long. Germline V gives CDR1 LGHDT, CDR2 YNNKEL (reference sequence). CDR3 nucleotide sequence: TGTGCCAGCAGCCATGGACAGCTCTCCTACAATGAGCAGTTCTTC. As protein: CASSHGQLSYNEQFF.

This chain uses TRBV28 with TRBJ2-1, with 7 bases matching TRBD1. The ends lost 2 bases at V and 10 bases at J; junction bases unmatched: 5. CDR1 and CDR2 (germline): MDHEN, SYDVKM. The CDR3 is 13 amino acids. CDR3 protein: CASSLPTRGEQFF. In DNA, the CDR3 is TGTGCCAGCAGTTTACCTACCAGGGGGGAGCAGTTCTTC.

CDR3: CASSTTGQTNSPLHF. The CDR3 nucleotides are TGTGCCAGCAGTACTACGGGACAGACCAATTCACCCCTCCACTTT. The rearrangement joins TRBV2 to TRBJ1-6; 7 bases are a match to TRBD1. Germline-derived CDR1 and CDR2 are SNHLY and FYNNEI. This CDR3 has 15 residues. The trim removed 5 bases at V and 7 bases at J, leaving 8 bases unmatched.

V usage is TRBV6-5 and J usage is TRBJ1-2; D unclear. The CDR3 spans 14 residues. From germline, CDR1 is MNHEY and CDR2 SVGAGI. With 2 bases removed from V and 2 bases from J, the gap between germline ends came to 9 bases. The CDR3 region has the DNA TGTGCCAGCAGTTACAGCGAGAGAAACTATGGCTACACCTTC. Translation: CASSYSERNYGYTF.

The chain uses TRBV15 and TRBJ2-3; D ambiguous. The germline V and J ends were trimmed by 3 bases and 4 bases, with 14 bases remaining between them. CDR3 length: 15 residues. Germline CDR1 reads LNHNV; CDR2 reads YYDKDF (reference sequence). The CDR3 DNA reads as TGTGCCACCAGCAGCCGGGTGGGTGGAGCAGATACGCAGTATTTT. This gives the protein CATSSRVGGADTQYF.

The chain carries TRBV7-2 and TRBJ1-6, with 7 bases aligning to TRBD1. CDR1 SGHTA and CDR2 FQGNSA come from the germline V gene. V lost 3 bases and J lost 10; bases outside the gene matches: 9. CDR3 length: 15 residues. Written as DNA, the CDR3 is TGTGCCAGCAGCTTCCAGACAGGGTCCGGGTCACCCCTCCACTTT. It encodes CASSFQTGSGSPLHF.

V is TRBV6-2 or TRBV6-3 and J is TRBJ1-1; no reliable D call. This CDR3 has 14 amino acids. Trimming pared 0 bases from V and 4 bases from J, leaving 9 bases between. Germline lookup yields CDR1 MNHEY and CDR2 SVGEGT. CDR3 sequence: CASSYSHRATEAFF. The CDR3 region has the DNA TGTGCCAGCAGTTACTCCCACCGCGCCACTGAAGCTTTCTTT.

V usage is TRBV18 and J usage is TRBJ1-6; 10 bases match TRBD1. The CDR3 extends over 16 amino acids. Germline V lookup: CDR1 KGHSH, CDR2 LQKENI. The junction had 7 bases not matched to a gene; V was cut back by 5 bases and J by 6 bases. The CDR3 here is CASSASGQGVNSPLHF. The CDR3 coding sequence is TGTGCCAGCTCAGCATCTGGACAGGGGGTTAATTCACCCCTCCACTTT. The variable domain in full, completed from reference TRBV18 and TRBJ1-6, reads NAGVMQNPRHLVRRRGQEARLRCSPMKGHSHVYWYRQLPEEGLKFMVYLQKENIIDESGMPKERFSAEFPKEGPSILRIQQVVRGDSAAYFCASSASGQGVNSPLHFGNGTRLTVT.